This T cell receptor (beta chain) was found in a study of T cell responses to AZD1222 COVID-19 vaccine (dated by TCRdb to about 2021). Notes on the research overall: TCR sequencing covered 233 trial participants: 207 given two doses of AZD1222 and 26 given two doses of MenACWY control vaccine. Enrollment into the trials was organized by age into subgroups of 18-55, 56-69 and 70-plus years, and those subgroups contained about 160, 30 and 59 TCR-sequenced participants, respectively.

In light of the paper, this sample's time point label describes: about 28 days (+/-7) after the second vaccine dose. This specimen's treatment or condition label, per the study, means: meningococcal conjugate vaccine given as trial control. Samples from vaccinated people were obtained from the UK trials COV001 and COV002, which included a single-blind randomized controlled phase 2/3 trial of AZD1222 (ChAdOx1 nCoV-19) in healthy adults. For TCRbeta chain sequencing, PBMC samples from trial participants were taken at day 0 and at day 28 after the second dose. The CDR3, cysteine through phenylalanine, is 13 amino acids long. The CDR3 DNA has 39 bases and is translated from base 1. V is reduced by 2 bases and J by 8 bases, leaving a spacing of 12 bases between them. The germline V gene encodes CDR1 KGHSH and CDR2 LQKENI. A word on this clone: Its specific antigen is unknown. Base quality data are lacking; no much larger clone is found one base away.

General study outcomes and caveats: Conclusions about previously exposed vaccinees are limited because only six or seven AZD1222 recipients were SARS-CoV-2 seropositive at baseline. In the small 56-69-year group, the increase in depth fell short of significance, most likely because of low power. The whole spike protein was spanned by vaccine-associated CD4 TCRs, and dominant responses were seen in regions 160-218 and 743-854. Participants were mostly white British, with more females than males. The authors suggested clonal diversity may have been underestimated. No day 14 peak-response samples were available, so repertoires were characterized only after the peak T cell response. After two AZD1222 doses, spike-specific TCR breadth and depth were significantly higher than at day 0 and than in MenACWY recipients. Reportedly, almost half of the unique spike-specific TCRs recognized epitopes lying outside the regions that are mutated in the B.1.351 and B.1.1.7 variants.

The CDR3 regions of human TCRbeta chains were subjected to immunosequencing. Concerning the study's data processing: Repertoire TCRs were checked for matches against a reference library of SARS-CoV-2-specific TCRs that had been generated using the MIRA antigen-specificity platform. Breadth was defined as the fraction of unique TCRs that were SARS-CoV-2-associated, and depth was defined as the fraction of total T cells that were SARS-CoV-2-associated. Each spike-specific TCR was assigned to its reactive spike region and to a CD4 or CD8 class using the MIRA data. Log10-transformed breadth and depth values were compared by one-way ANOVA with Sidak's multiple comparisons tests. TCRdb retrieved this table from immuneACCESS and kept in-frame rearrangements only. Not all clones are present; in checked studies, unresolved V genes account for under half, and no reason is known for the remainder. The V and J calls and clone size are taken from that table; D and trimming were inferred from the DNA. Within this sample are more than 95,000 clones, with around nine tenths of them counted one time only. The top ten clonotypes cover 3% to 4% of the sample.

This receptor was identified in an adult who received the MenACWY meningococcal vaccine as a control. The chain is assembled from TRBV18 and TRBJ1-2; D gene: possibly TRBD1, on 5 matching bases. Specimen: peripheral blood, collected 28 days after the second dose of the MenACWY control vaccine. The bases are TGTGCCAGCTCACCAACGGGCAGGGAGGGCTACACCTTC. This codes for CASSPTGREGYTF.